The 31 T cell receptor beta chains listed next were all sequenced from one sample in a study of OX40 agonist ivuxolimab in advanced cancers. Library creation used the immunoSEQ multiplex PCR assay. TCRdb carries this immuneACCESS record with in-frame sequences only. Its versions omit some clonotypes, under half of them owing to an unresolved V gene in the studies checked, with the rest unexplained. The sample yields approximately 23,000 clones; 86% were counted once. In total, the top ten clones hold roughly 25% of the sample. This sample comprised CD4+ or CD8+ T cells sorted from blood, obtained in a trial of the OX40 agonist ivuxolimab. The receptors were gathered from an adult with an advanced solid tumor such as melanoma, head and neck, liver or kidney cancer.

V usage is TRBV29-1 and J usage is TRBJ1-2; the D gene is possibly TRBD1 (5 bases). The CDR3 is 12 amino acids. Trimming cost V 7 bases and J 3 bases, with 12 bases left between them. Germline V gene sequence: CDR1 SQVTM, CDR2 ANQGSEA. CDR3 sequence (DNA): TGCAGCGCCCTGGACAACGACTATGGCTACACCTTC. It yields the protein CSALDNDYGYTF.

The DNA for the CDR3 is TGTGCCAGCAACCCGGGACTTTCTAATGAGCAGTTCTTC. It encodes CASNPGLSNEQFF. This chain uses TRBV28 with TRBJ2-1; TRBD2 might be the D (6 bases). V lost 7 bases and J 7 bases, leaving 14 bases between the germline ends. The CDR3 has 13 residues. Germline-derived CDR1 and CDR2 are MDHEN and SYDVKM.

J is TRBJ1-2 and V is TRBV27; D gene ambiguous. The CDR3 has 15 residues. V was trimmed by 7 bases and J by 3 bases, leaving 18 bases between them. CDR1 and CDR2 from the germline V gene are MNHEY and SMNVEV (reference sequence). CDR3 coding DNA: TGTGCCAGCACGATTGCCGGGCCCAGTTACTATGGCTACACCTTC. This sequence encodes CASTIAGPSYYGYTF.

The chain links TRBV20-1 to TRBJ2-2, with D uncertain. V shed 6 bases and J shed 6 bases, with 8 bases lying between them. The CDR3 runs 11 residues. Germline V gene sequence: CDR1 DFQATT, CDR2 SNEGSKA (reference sequence). The CDR3 region is CSATISGELFF. DNA of the CDR3: TGCAGTGCCACGATATCCGGGGAGCTGTTTTTT.

The chain employs TRBV2 and TRBJ2-4, with D perhaps matching TRBD2 (5 bases). The CDR3 extends over 13 amino acids. In germline, CDR1 is SNHLY, CDR2 FYNNEI. The V end lost 1 base, the J end lost 9 bases, and 10 bases lay between the germline ends. CDR3 nucleotides: TGTGCCAGCAGTGAAGTTAACGAGGGCATTCAGTACTTC. It yields the protein CASSEVNEGIQYF.

The V and J genes are TRBV4-1 and TRBJ2-7; a weak D match, TRBD1 (6 bases). CDR3 length: 13 amino acids. Trimming removed 4 bases from V and 7 bases from J, with 14 bases in between. Germline CDR1 is MGHRA and CDR2 is YSYEKL. CDR3 coding DNA: TGCGCCAGCAGCCTGCCAGGGGTAGGAGAGCAGTACTTC. It specifies CASSLPGVGEQYF.

This chain joins TRBV5-5 and TRBJ1-2; perhaps TRBD1 as D (5 bases). Trimming took off 0 bases at V and 7 bases at J, with 19 bases between the two ends. This CDR3 has 16 residues. In germline, CDR1 is SGHKS, CDR2 YYEKEE (reference sequence). In nucleotides, the CDR3 is TGTGCCAGCAGCTTGGCCGTCCGGGGGATGGGGCTTGGCTACACCTTC. Translated: CASSLAVRGMGLGYTF. The whole variable domain, remainder taken from reference TRBV5-5 and TRBJ1-2, is DAGVTQSPTHLIKTRGQQVTLRCSPISGHKSVSWYQQVLGQGPQFIFQYYEKEERGRGNFPDRFSARQFPNYSSELNVNALLLGDSALYLCASSLAVRGMGLGYTFGSGTRLTVV.

The rearrangement links TRBV5-1 to TRBJ2-7, with D tentatively TRBD1 (6 bases). Trimming left V 3 bases short and J 5 bases short, with 9 bases between. CDR1 is SGHRS, CDR2 YFSETQ, per germline. CDR3 size: 12 residues. In DNA, the CDR3 is TGCGCCAGCAGCTACAGGGACGACGAGCAGTACTTC. Residues: CASSYRDDEQYF.

The V and J genes are TRBV5-1 and TRBJ2-7; 12 positions match TRBD2. From germline, CDR1 is SGHRS and CDR2 YFSETQ. The CDR3 sequence is 14 residues long. Trimming at V came to 4 bases and at J to 5 bases, leaving 4 bases not matched to a gene. The CDR3 DNA sequence: TGCGCCAGCAGCCTAGCGGGAGGGCGGAACGAGCAGTACTTC. The encoded protein is CASSLAGGRNEQYF.

J is TRBJ2-1 and V is TRBV2; tentatively, D is TRBD2 (6 bases). This CDR3 is built from 14 residues. Trimming removed 3 bases at V and 8 bases at J, with 14 bases between. The germline gives CDR1 SNHLY, CDR2 FYNNEI. The CDR3 reads CASSERDYTDEQFF. The DNA of the CDR3 is TGTGCCAGCAGTGAGCGGGATTATACGGATGAGCAGTTCTTC.

The genes are TRBV5-1 and TRBJ2-3; the match to TRBD1 covers 7 bases. V lost 0 bases and J lost 3; bases outside the gene matches: 7. The germline V gene encodes CDR1 SGHRS and CDR2 YFSETQ. This CDR3 region has 16 residues. The CDR3 loop reads CASSLETGEETDTQYF. The DNA for the CDR3 is TGCGCCAGCAGCTTGGAAACAGGGGAAGAGACAGATACGCAGTATTTT.

This sequence joins TRBV19 and TRBJ2-1; D may be TRBD1 or TRBD2 (6 bases each). Germline V gene sequence: CDR1 LNHDA, CDR2 SQIVND (reference sequence). V was clipped by 3 bases and J by 9 bases, with 12 bases between them. The CDR3 length is 13 residues. This chain's CDR3 is CASSIRPGAEQFF. CDR3 nucleotides: TGTGCCAGTAGTATCCGGCCGGGGGCTGAGCAGTTCTTC.

This clone was recorded only once. The chain uses TRBV28 and TRBJ2-5; the D is unclear. The CDR3 extends over 15 amino acids. The germline V gene encodes CDR1 MDHEN and CDR2 SYDVKM. V lost 5 bases to trimming and J lost 0 bases, with 13 bases between them. Here the CDR3 DNA reads TGTGCCAGCAGTCCCTCGCGTCAGTACCAAGAGACCCAGTACTTC. It codes for CASSPSRQYQETQYF.

The rearrangement uses TRBV5-6 and TRBJ2-7, with a weak D call TRBD2 (6 bases). The germline V gene has CDR1 SGHDT and CDR2 YYEEEE. CDR3 size: 13 residues. Between the trimmed V and J ends, which lost 0 bases and 9 bases, there was a span of 13 bases. The CDR3 protein is CASSLGSGRGQYF. The CDR3 coding sequence is TGTGCCAGCAGCTTGGGAAGCGGGCGCGGGCAGTACTTC.

The chain joins TRBV29-1 to TRBJ2-7; 9 bases are a match to TRBD2. The V and J ends lost 6 bases and 0 bases, in that order; junction bases with no gene match: 6. The CDR3 runs to 14 residues. The germline CDR1 and CDR2 sequences are SQVTM and ANQGSEA. Here the CDR3 reads CSVADSGSSYEQYF. The CDR3 bases are TGCAGCGTCGCAGATAGCGGGAGCTCCTACGAGCAGTACTTC.

The CDR3 nucleotides are TGCGCCAGCAGCTTCGGTGGACAGGAGATCTACGAGCAGTACTTC. It encodes CASSFGGQEIYEQYF. This rearrangement joins TRBV5-1 to TRBJ2-7, with 7 bases identical to TRBD1. Germline V gene lookup returns CDR1 SGHRS and CDR2 YFSETQ. V lost 2 bases and J lost 3; bases outside the gene matches: 8. The CDR3 totals 15 residues.

This chain uses TRBV4-3 with TRBJ2-1; D gene uncertain. Germline lookup yields CDR1 LGHNA and CDR2 YSLEER. V gave up 4 bases and J gave up 6 bases, with 19 bases separating them. This CDR3 is 16 amino acids long. Here the CDR3 reads CASSPKFPRPANEQFF. As DNA, the CDR3 is TGCGCCAGCAGCCCTAAATTTCCAAGGCCAGCCAATGAGCAGTTCTTC.

The chain joins TRBV19 to TRBJ2-1; D is perhaps TRBD1 or TRBD2 (6 bases each). Germline V gene data show CDR1 as LNHDA and CDR2 as SQIVND (reference sequence). This CDR3 is built from 13 residues. V was pared by 2 bases and J by 8 bases, with 10 bases between. As DNA, the CDR3 is TGTGCCAGTAGTATAAAGGGGGGCTATGAGCAGTTCTTC. Residues: CASSIKGGYEQFF.

The V gene is TRBV19, the J gene TRBJ1-1, with D perhaps matching TRBD1 (6 bases). The CDR3 is 14 residues long. The ends were cut back, 5 bases at V and 1 base at J, with 11 bases in the middle. Per germline, CDR1 LNHDA and CDR2 SQIVND (reference sequence). The CDR3 DNA reads TGTGCCAGTAGTCTTACAGGGTCGAACACTGAAGCTTTCTTT. This sequence encodes CASSLTGSNTEAFF.

The chain employs TRBV7-3 and TRBJ2-6, with 7 positions matching TRBD2. With 1 base clipped from V and 4 bases from J, the junction kept 7 bases outside the gene matches. Germline CDR1 is SGHTA and CDR2 is FQGTGA. The CDR3 spans 17 residues. The CDR3 region is CASSLNTAGDGANVLTF. The CDR3 DNA reads as TGTGCCAGCAGCTTAAACACGGCGGGGGACGGGGCCAACGTCCTGACTTTC.

About this clone itself: The junction does not match germline at one end; this may be a read error. The chain links TRBV7-3 to TRBJ2-1, with D uncertain. There are 15 residues in the CDR3. From germline, CDR1 is SGHTA and CDR2 FQGTGA. The CDR3 reads CASSLNHLSNNEQFF. CDR3 in DNA: TGTGCCAGCAGCTTAAACCATCTCTCCAACAATGAGCAGTTCTTC.

The V call is TRBV5-1, the J call TRBJ2-1; 7 nucleotides line up with TRBD2. Germline CDR1 and CDR2: SGHRS and YFSETQ. V dropped 3 bases and J dropped 4; count of bases not matched to a gene: 10. The CDR3 consists of 16 residues. The CDR3 DNA follows: TGCGCCAGCAGCTCTTCGGGGGGATTAAATTACAATGAGCAGTTCTTC. Protein sequence: CASSSSGGLNYNEQFF.

The CDR3 region has the DNA TGTGCCAGCAGACGATATCCGGACGGCTTGAACACTGAAGCTTTCTTT. Translated: CASRRYPDGLNTEAFF. The chain recombines TRBV11-2 with TRBJ1-1, with D unresolved. Germline loops: CDR1 SGHAT, CDR2 FQNNGV. This CDR3 is 16 amino acids long. The V gene lost 6 bases and the J gene lost 0 bases, with 17 bases spanning the gap.

The V call is TRBV30, the J call TRBJ2-1; perhaps TRBD2 as D (5 bases). V shed 4 bases and J shed 2 bases, with 12 bases lying between them. Per germline, CDR1 GTSNPN and CDR2 SVGIG (reference sequence). The CDR3 has 14 amino acids. CDR3: CAWTLAVTYNEQFF. The CDR3 DNA reads TGTGCCTGGACTCTAGCTGTGACCTACAATGAGCAGTTCTTC. Full variable domain (rest looked up from reference TRBV30 and TRBJ2-1): SQTIHQWPATLVQPVGSPLSLECTVEGTSNPNLYWYRQAAGRGLQLLFYSVGIGQISSEVPQNLSASRPQDRQFILSSKKLLLSDSGFYLCAWTLAVTYNEQFFGPGTRLTVL.

This chain joins TRBV2 and TRBJ1-1; D is possibly TRBD1 (5 bases). The V gene's germline CDR1 is SNHLY and CDR2 FYNNEI. This CDR3 comprises 11 residues. V shed 7 bases and J shed 7 bases, with 10 bases lying between them. CDR3: CASIRGIEAFF. The CDR3 DNA reads as TGTGCCAGCATCCGGGGCATTGAAGCTTTCTTT.

The chain carries TRBV28 and TRBJ2-1, with D unresolved. Trimming cost V 6 bases and J 7 bases, with 13 bases left between them. Germline CDR1 MDHEN, CDR2 SYDVKM. This CDR3 spans 13 amino acids. Here the CDR3 reads CASSEPLENEQFF. CDR3 nucleotide sequence: TGTGCCAGCAGCGAACCTCTTGAGAATGAGCAGTTCTTC. The full variable domain, in which reference TRBV28 and TRBJ2-1 provide the parts outside the CDR3, is DVKVTQSSRYLVKRTGEKVFLECVQDMDHENMFWYRQDPGLGLRLIYFSYDVKMKEKGDIPEGYSVSREKKERFSLILESASTNQTSMYLCASSEPLENEQFFGPGTRLTVL.

The J gene is TRBJ2-2, the V gene TRBV19, with 8 bases that match TRBD2. The ends lost 2 bases at V and 4 bases at J; junction bases unmatched: 6. Per germline, CDR1 LNHDA and CDR2 SQIVND (reference sequence). The CDR3 is 16 residues long. The CDR3 protein is CASSIFGGTSTGELFF. CDR3 nucleotide sequence: TGTGCCAGTAGTATATTTGGCGGGACTAGCACCGGGGAGCTGTTTTTT.

The chain links TRBV29-1 to TRBJ2-5, with a possible D match to TRBD1 (6 bases). The CDR3 spans 13 residues. Germline CDR1 and CDR2: SQVTM and ANQGSEA. Trimming pared 1 base from V and 5 bases from J, leaving 11 bases between. The CDR3 protein is CSVEGGLVETQYF. The CDR3 DNA sequence: TGCAGCGTTGAAGGGGGGCTAGTGGAGACCCAGTACTTC.

The rearrangement uses TRBV4-3 and TRBJ1-4; D remains unclear. CDR3 length equals 16 residues. Germline CDR1 and CDR2: LGHNA and YSLEER. Trimming removed 5 bases at V and 0 bases at J, with 13 bases between. CDR3 nucleotides: TGCGCCAGCAGCTTAACGCATGGGGCAACTAATGAAAAACTGTTTTTT. It specifies CASSLTHGATNEKLFF.

The V call is TRBV10-3, the J call TRBJ2-1; 9 nucleotides match TRBD1. The CDR3 is made up of 14 amino acids. Looked up from germline, CDR1 is ENHRY and CDR2 is SYGVKD. J was trimmed by 8 bases and V by 6 bases; bases with no gene match: 8. The CDR3 reads CAISAGTGFDEQFF. As DNA, the CDR3 is TGTGCCATCAGCGCGGGGACAGGGTTTGATGAGCAGTTCTTC.

The chain has TRBV4-3 and TRBJ2-5, with D perhaps matching TRBD2 (7 bases). Germline CDR1 and CDR2: LGHNA and YSLEER. The CDR3 is made up of 15 amino acids. V lost 0 bases and J lost 3, with 11 bases in between. CDR3: CASSQDRGGEETQYF. The CDR3 nucleotides are TGCGCCAGCAGCCAAGATAGGGGGGGCGAAGAGACCCAGTACTTC.